This T cell receptor beta chain was sequenced for a study of CD8 T cells in Susac syndrome (dated 2019 in TCRdb). About the investigation overall: Of the Susac syndrome patients who were sequenced, 8 or 9 were in clinical remission while roughly six had clinically active disease. At blood withdrawal, Susac syndrome patients were either therapy-naive, taking corticosteroids (in some cases with IVIg as well), or taking IVIg alone. The study used repertoire sequencing to test whether antigen drove CD8+ T cell activation and differentiation in Susac syndrome. The full study reports these points: In patients with Susac syndrome, the CD4+ T cell repertoire showed no detectable clonal expansion. The number of individuals in the TCR sequencing and HLA analysis was recognized as being relatively small.

Comment on this clonotype: Its antigen is unknown. No base qualities exist here, and no much larger clone lies one base off it.

Per the germline V gene, SGHRS is the CDR1 and YFSETQ is the CDR2. Measured from the cysteine to the phenylalanine, the CDR3 is 14 residues long. The entry retains the CDR3 DNA only, 42 bases that are in frame from base 1. Trimming at the junction amounts to 0 bases on V and 7 bases on J, and the germline ends lie 11 bases apart. Peripheral blood CD8+ and CD4+ T cells from healthy donors, Susac syndrome patients and multiple sclerosis patients were profiled by high-throughput TCR beta sequencing. Recently defined diagnostic criteria for definite or probable disease were met by the Susac syndrome patients. Bulk CD8+ and CD4+ T cells were purified magnetically by negative isolation, whereas CD8+ TEMRA cells were enriched by FACS. Blood was collected in EDTA tubes and processed within 24 hours, with PBMCs isolated through density gradient centrifugation. PBMCs intended for TCR sequencing were frozen in liquid nitrogen and were later thawed in a 37 degrees C water bath. The sorted or isolated CD4+, CD8+ and CD8+ TEMRA cells reached a purity of at least 90%.

RNA was extracted using the RNeasy kit, and roughly 0.45 to 1 microgram was reverse transcribed with random hexamers. TCR beta CDR3 regions were amplified with the immunoSEQ multiplex PCR assay covering 54 Vbeta and 13 Jbeta segments. PCR amplification bias was corrected by using a synthetic template baseline for primer optimization and computational correction. Turning to the authors' computational methods: Only productive sequences were kept, with reads annotated to V, D and J genes according to IMGT and analyzed in immunoSEQ Analyzer. Clonality was computed as one minus Shannon entropy normalized by log2 of the number of productive unique sequences. For each patient and control, public and private clones were evaluated among the 100 most prevalent clones. Clones were defined as Susac-specific if absent from the healthy and MS cohorts, from 1052 published viral clones and from other ImmuneACCESS disease sequences. TCRdb itself trimmed the public reads at Q25 with fastp, ran MiXCR and retained productive beta chains. Each record represents a unique CDR3 protein, reported with the most common genes and DNA among its rows. Here the V and J calls rest on TCRdb's processing, not on the authors' analysis. This sample lists 150,000 to 200,000 distinct CDR3 sequences; 91% were detected once. Around 0.085% of the sample is taken by the ten largest.

The sequence was collected from a human donor with Susac syndrome. The rearranged chain carries TRBV5-1 and TRBJ1-5; TRBD1 is possibly the D segment (5 matching bases). Sequenced material: CD4+ T cells from PBMCs. Here the CDR3 is given as CASSLGGSSQPQHF. In nucleotides, the sequence is TGCGCCAGCAGCTTGGGGGGGAGCAGCCAGCCCCAGCATTTT.